Presented here are 5 T cell receptor beta chains from one specimen sequenced in a study of cytomegalovirus exposure and HLA in healthy donors (dated by TCRdb to the late 2010s). The method behind the library was the immunoSEQ multiplex PCR assay. For the multiplex PCR, a mixture combining 60 forward primers for TCR Vbeta segments and 13 reverse primers for TCR Jbeta segments was used. Held by TCRdb, this immuneACCESS table contains in-frame sequences only and omits some clones. Under half of the omission traces to an unresolved V gene where checked; the cause of the rest is unknown. The sample yields roughly 120,000 clones; 60% to 75% were counted once. The ten top clones hold around 4% of the sample. The sequencing sample was made of PBMCs. Receptors were obtained from a woman aged 45-59 years in good health and CMV-seropositive.

V usage is TRBV10-3 and J usage is TRBJ2-3; weak D call: TRBD1 (6 bases). The V end lost 1 base, the J end lost 1 base, and 12 bases lay between the germline ends. Per the germline V gene, CDR1 is ENHRY and CDR2 is SYGVKD. This CDR3 comprises 16 residues. CDR3 region: CAISEYTGLGTDTQYF. The CDR3 DNA reads TGTGCCATCAGTGAGTATACAGGGTTAGGCACAGATACGCAGTATTTT.

The J gene is TRBJ1-2, the V gene TRBV27; a possible D gene is TRBD1 (6 bases). The CDR3 has 14 residues. CDR1 MNHEY and CDR2 SMNVEV come from the germline V gene (reference sequence). Trimming removed 5 bases from V and 2 bases from J, with 12 bases in between. CDR3 in DNA: TGTGCCAGCAGTACTCAAGGGGGAAACTATGGCTACACCTTC. This gives the protein CASSTQGGNYGYTF.

The chain uses TRBV5-6 and TRBJ2-4; weak D call: TRBD1 (5 bases). V was trimmed by 1 base and J by 6 bases, leaving 14 bases between them. In germline, CDR1 is SGHDT, CDR2 YYEEEE. The CDR3 loop spans 15 amino acids. The CDR3 protein is CASSLISGQGNIQYF. In nucleotides, the CDR3 is TGTGCCAGCAGCTTGATATCGGGCCAGGGAAACATTCAGTACTTC.

This clone was seen just once. V and J are TRBV4-1 and TRBJ2-3, with TRBD2 matching 8 bases. Germline assignment: CDR1 MGHRA and CDR2 YSYEKL. The trim removed 4 bases at V and 1 base at J, leaving 13 bases unmatched. The CDR3 loop spans 18 amino acids. CDR3 bases: TGCGCCAGCAGCCGTGGCGGGGGTCGGGGGGGTCGCACAGATACGCAGTATTTT. Amino acid sequence: CASSRGGGRGGRTDTQYF.

The V call is TRBV11-3, the J call TRBJ2-1; tentatively, D is TRBD1 (5 bases). The CDR3 spans 14 residues. Trimming removed 0 bases from V and 6 bases from J, with 9 bases in between. Germline values: CDR1 SGHNT, CDR2 YENEEA. The chain's CDR3 is CASSLDPGFNEQFF. The CDR3 coding sequence is TGTGCCAGCAGCTTAGATCCAGGGTTCAATGAGCAGTTCTTC. The full variable domain, in which reference TRBV11-3 and TRBJ2-1 provide the parts outside the CDR3, is EAGVVQSPRYKIIEKKQPVAFWCNPISGHNTLYWYLQNLGQGPELLIRYENEEAVDDSQLPKDRFSAERLKGVDSTLKIQPAELGDSAVYLCASSLDPGFNEQFFGPGTRLTVL.